Sequencing of this T cell receptor beta chain was carried out in a study of chemoradiotherapy in HPV16-positive cancers. Across the study: Candidate HPV-specific clones and shared TCR motifs came from a couple of HPV16-positive patients. Notes on the study in general: Candidate HPV-specific clones and E7-related TCR motifs grew in tumor during treatment. HPV-specific T cells were functionally defined from only a couple of HPV16-positive patients.

Details on this clone: As yet, its antigen is unknown.

The protocol was immunoSEQ multiplex PCR, while the TCRdb copy is restricted to in-frame clones and leaves out a portion. The sample consists of about 12,000 clones, 75% to 80% of them appearing once. Trimming pared 6 bases from V and 4 bases from J, leaving 16 bases between. Germline CDR1 reads MNHEY; CDR2 reads SVGAGI. The CDR3 runs 15 residues. Repeated repertoire sampling spanned the course of chemoradiotherapy. This sequence joins TRBV6-5 and TRBJ1-5, with D tentatively TRBD1 (6 bases). The receptor was derived from a human donor with HPV-associated anogenital cancer. This specimen was taken from a patient who underwent chemoradiotherapy. As DNA, the CDR3 is TGTGCCAGCAGCCCCGGGACATCCCAAAATCAGCCCCAGCATTTT. Its protein product is CASSPGTSQNQPQHF.